These 21 T cell receptor beta chains originate from one sample sequenced in a study of graft-versus-host responses after intestinal transplantation. Method: immunoSEQ multiplex PCR; TCRdb's copy keeps in-frame clones and lacks some. The sample gives about 92,000 clones, just over 90% of which show up once; around 5.8% is in the top ten. These receptors lack a known antigen. Specimen: unstimulated CD8+ T cells sorted from spleen or lymph node cells, collected before intestinal transplant. Receptors originate from a human donor who received an intestinal transplant.

The V call is TRBV28, the J call TRBJ2-3; the D call may be TRBD1 or TRBD2 (6 bases each). The V gene lost 3 bases and the J gene lost 0 bases, with 10 bases spanning the gap. The CDR3 loop spans 15 amino acids. CDR1 MDHEN and CDR2 SYDVKM come from the germline V gene. The CDR3 sequence: CASSFLGGSTDTQYF. CDR3 sequence (DNA): TGTGCCAGCAGTTTTTTGGGGGGCAGCACAGATACGCAGTATTTT.

This clone was detected only once. J is TRBJ1-2 and V is TRBV13, with 7 bases aligning to TRBD1. The junction had 7 bases not matched to a gene; V was cut back by 0 bases and J by 0 bases. CDR3 length: 17 amino acids. The V gene's germline CDR1 is PRHDT and CDR2 FYEKMQ (reference sequence). CDR3 sequence (DNA): TGTGCCAGCAGCTTAGGAGGGGGCGAGGGGTCTAACTATGGCTACACCTTC. It is translated as CASSLGGGEGSNYGYTF. Based on the CDR3 plus reference TRBV13 and TRBJ1-2, the full variable domain is AAGVIQSPRHLIKEKRETATLKCYPIPRHDTVYWYQQGPGQDPQFLISFYEKMQSDKGSIPDRFSAQQFSDYHSELNMSSLELGDSALYFCASSLGGGEGSNYGYTFGSGTRLTVV.

This clone was counted once. V and J are TRBV6-1 and TRBJ2-2, with a possible D match to TRBD1 (5 bases). Germline lookup yields CDR1 MNHNS and CDR2 SASEGT. The CDR3 sequence is 15 residues long. The germline V and J ends were trimmed by 6 bases and 0 bases, with 11 bases remaining between them. CDR3 amino acids: CASRPGFPNTGELFF. The CDR3 nucleotides are TGTGCCAGCAGACCAGGGTTCCCGAACACCGGGGAGCTGTTTTTT.

V is TRBV7-9 and J is TRBJ2-7, with D perhaps matching TRBD1 or TRBD2 (5 bases each). Germline CDR1 reads SEHNR; CDR2 reads FQNEAQ (reference sequence). The CDR3 sequence is 14 residues long. The germline V and J ends were trimmed by 5 bases and 3 bases, with 14 bases remaining between them. The CDR3 DNA follows: TGTGCCAGCAGCCCCGGGACGGCAGGCTACGAGCAGTACTTC. Its protein is CASSPGTAGYEQYF.

V gene TRBV7-3 combines with J gene TRBJ2-3, with 12 positions matching TRBD2. The germline CDR1 and CDR2 sequences are SGHTA and FQGTGA. The CDR3 covers 18 residues. V dropped 1 base and J dropped 2; count of bases not matched to a gene: 7. The CDR3 loop reads CASSLNPGLAGPTDTQYF. In DNA, the CDR3 is TGTGCCAGCAGCTTAAACCCAGGACTAGCGGGGCCCACAGATACGCAGTATTTT. The full variable domain, with the rest looked up from reference TRBV7-3 and TRBJ2-3, is GAGVSQTPSNKVTEKGKYVELRCDPISGHTALYWYRQSLGQGPEFLIYFQGTGAADDSGLPNDRFFAVRPEGSVSTLKIQRTERGDSAVYLCASSLNPGLAGPTDTQYFGPGTRLTVL.

The V and J genes are TRBV2 and TRBJ2-3; D is perhaps TRBD2 (6 bases). Germline CDR1 reads SNHLY; CDR2 reads FYNNEI. This CDR3 is built from 15 residues. V was trimmed by 5 bases and J by 3 bases, leaving 15 bases between them. The CDR3 region is CASSLLAYGTDTQYF. The CDR3 DNA is TGTGCCAGCAGTCTTCTAGCGTATGGGACAGATACGCAGTATTTT.

The rearrangement uses TRBV2 and TRBJ2-2, with 11 bases lining up with TRBD2. V was clipped by 6 bases and J by 8 bases; unmatched bases: 14. The germline V gene has CDR1 SNHLY and CDR2 FYNNEI. This CDR3 has 17 amino acids. This CDR3 reads CASSAWLAGGRIGELFF. The CDR3 nucleotides are TGTGCCAGCAGCGCGTGGCTAGCGGGGGGCCGGATTGGGGAGCTGTTTTTT.

The chain recombines TRBV11-2 with TRBJ2-7; D is possibly TRBD1 or TRBD2 (5 bases each). V lost 3 bases and J lost 7, with 10 bases in between. Germline V gene lookup returns CDR1 SGHAT and CDR2 FQNNGV. There are 12 residues in the CDR3. Written as DNA, the CDR3 is TGTGCCAGCAGCTTCCCGGGACCGGAGCAGTACTTC. Amino acid sequence: CASSFPGPEQYF.

This rearrangement joins TRBV2 to TRBJ2-5; D perhaps matches TRBD1 (6 bases). This CDR3 comprises 13 residues. CDR1 SNHLY and CDR2 FYNNEI come from the germline V gene. V shed 3 bases and J shed 2 bases, with 7 bases lying between them. CDR3 DNA: TGTGCCAGCAGTGACAGGGGACAAGAGACCCAGTACTTC. This gives the protein CASSDRGQETQYF.

The chain employs TRBV6-5 and TRBJ2-2; 11 bases align to TRBD2. V dropped 2 bases and J dropped 5; count of bases not matched to a gene: 1. From germline, CDR1 is MNHEY and CDR2 SVGAGI. CDR3 length: 15 amino acids. CDR3 bases: TGTGCCAGCAGTTACACTAGCGGGAGAACCGGGGAGCTGTTTTTT. This codes for CASSYTSGRTGELFF.

This rearrangement joins TRBV10-3 to TRBJ2-1, with D perhaps matching TRBD1 (5 bases). Germline-derived CDR1 and CDR2 are ENHRY and SYGVKD. V shed 1 base and J shed 5 bases, with 12 bases lying between them. The CDR3 sequence is 15 residues long. CDR3 in amino acids: CAISEFLQGNNEQFF. Written as DNA, the CDR3 is TGTGCCATCAGTGAGTTTCTCCAGGGAAACAATGAGCAGTTCTTC.

The genes are TRBV11-2 and TRBJ2-3; 7 nucleotides agree with TRBD2. The length of the CDR3 is 15 residues. The germline gives CDR1 SGHAT, CDR2 FQNNGV. The V gene end was trimmed by 4 bases and the J gene end by 3 bases; junction bases not matched to a gene: 7. For the CDR3, the DNA is TGTGCCAGCAGCTACGGGGGGTCAGGGACAGATACGCAGTATTTT. It codes for CASSYGGSGTDTQYF. The variable domain in full, with the rest retrieved from reference TRBV11-2 and TRBJ2-3, is EAGVAQSPRYKIIEKRQSVAFWCNPISGHATLYWYQQILGQGPKLLIQFQNNGVVDDSQLPKDRFSAERLKGVDSTLKIQPAKLEDSAVYLCASSYGGSGTDTQYFGPGTRLTVL.

This clone was seen a single time. The chain is built from TRBV2 and TRBJ1-2; the D is unclear. V gave up 4 bases and J gave up 4 bases, with 13 bases separating them. This CDR3 comprises 14 residues. The germline CDR1 and CDR2 sequences are SNHLY and FYNNEI. The CDR3 region is CASSAIQDSYGYTF. The DNA for the CDR3 is TGTGCCAGCAGTGCCATTCAGGACTCCTATGGCTACACCTTC. Filled out from reference TRBV2 and TRBJ1-2, the complete variable domain reads EPEVTQTPSHQVTQMGQEVILRCVPISNHLYFYWYRQILGQKVEFLVSFYNNEISEKSEIFDDQFSVERPDGSNFTLKIRSTKLEDSAMYFCASSAIQDSYGYTFGSGTRLTVV.

The rearrangement joins TRBV21-1 to TRBJ2-5; the table's D call of TRBD1 was not tested on the DNA. TRBV21-1 is a pseudogene. This CDR3 spans 15 amino acids. In DNA form, the CDR3 reads TGTGCCAGCAGCAAACTCACAGGGGGGCTTGAGACCCAGTACTTC. It yields the protein CASSKLTGGLETQYF.

J is TRBJ1-2 and V is TRBV6-5, with a possible D match to TRBD1 (5 bases). CDR1 and CDR2 from the germline V gene are MNHEY and SVGAGI. CDR3 length: 12 residues. V lost 2 bases to trimming and J lost 6 bases, with 7 bases between them. The chain's CDR3 is CASSYGANGYTF. CDR3 coding DNA: TGTGCCAGCAGTTACGGGGCCAATGGCTACACCTTC.

This clone is labeled medium-sized. V gene TRBV4-1 combines with J gene TRBJ1-1; D gene unclear. Germline CDR1 reads MGHRA; CDR2 reads YSYEKL. The CDR3 length is 14 residues. With 1 base removed from V and 4 bases from J, the gap between germline ends came to 10 bases. The CDR3 sequence: CASSQGGSFTEAFF. DNA for the CDR3: TGCGCCAGCAGCCAAGGCGGCAGCTTCACTGAAGCTTTCTTT.

This clone was seen a handful of times. The chain links TRBV27 to TRBJ2-7; D possibly uses TRBD1 or TRBD2 (6 bases each). V was clipped by 6 bases and J by 4 bases, with 13 bases between them. Germline V gene lookup returns CDR1 MNHEY and CDR2 SMNVEV (reference sequence). This CDR3 has 13 residues. The CDR3 sequence is CASSLGGGYEQYF. DNA for the CDR3: TGTGCCAGCAGCCTCGGAGGGGGGTACGAGCAGTACTTC.

The V gene is TRBV4-1, the J gene TRBJ2-2, with 7 bases fitting TRBD1. Germline values: CDR1 MGHRA, CDR2 YSYEKL. V lost 2 bases and J lost 5; bases outside the gene matches: 11. The CDR3 contains 17 residues. The CDR3 bases are TGCGCCAGCAGCCAACCTCCGACCGGGACAGAGACCGGGGAGCTGTTTTTT. As protein: CASSQPPTGTETGELFF.

J is TRBJ2-1 and V is TRBV27; possibly TRBD1 for D (5 bases). CDR3 length equals 14 residues. Germline V gene data show CDR1 as MNHEY and CDR2 as SMNVEV (reference sequence). Trimming pared 0 bases from V and 9 bases from J, leaving 12 bases between. The CDR3 nucleotides read TGTGCCAGCAGTTTATCGGGGCAAGGTAGTGAGCAGTTCTTC. It codes for CASSLSGQGSEQFF.

The chain recombines TRBV5-4 with TRBJ2-7; the match to TRBD1 covers 11 bases. The V and J ends lost 4 bases and 6 bases, in that order; junction bases with no gene match: 3. The CDR3 has 13 residues. The germline V gene encodes CDR1 SGHNT and CDR2 YYREEE (reference sequence). CDR3 nucleotides: TGTGCCAGCAGCCCGGGACAGGGGGGCGAGCAGTACTTC. Translated: CASSPGQGGEQYF. The full variable domain, with the rest looked up from reference TRBV5-4 and TRBJ2-7, is ETGVTQSPTHLIKTRGQQVTLRCSSQSGHNTVSWYQQALGQGPQFIFQYYREEENGRGNFPPRFSGLQFPNYSSELNVNALELDDSALYLCASSPGQGGEQYFGPGTRLTVT.

This CDR3 reads CASSVDGGWEQYF. DNA for the CDR3: TGTGCCAGCAGCGTAGATGGGGGTTGGGAGCAGTACTTC. The chain joins TRBV9 to TRBJ2-7, with D perhaps being TRBD1 or TRBD2 (5 bases each). V was pared by 0 bases and J by 7 bases, with 11 bases between. The CDR3 loop spans 13 amino acids. Germline loops: CDR1 SGDLS, CDR2 YYNGEE. Looking up the rest from reference TRBV9 and TRBJ2-7 gives the full variable domain: DSGVTQTPKHLITATGQRVTLRCSPRSGDLSVYWYQQSLDQGLQFLIQYYNGEERAKGNILERFSAQQFPDLHSELNLSSLELGDSALYFCASSVDGGWEQYFGPGTRLTVT.